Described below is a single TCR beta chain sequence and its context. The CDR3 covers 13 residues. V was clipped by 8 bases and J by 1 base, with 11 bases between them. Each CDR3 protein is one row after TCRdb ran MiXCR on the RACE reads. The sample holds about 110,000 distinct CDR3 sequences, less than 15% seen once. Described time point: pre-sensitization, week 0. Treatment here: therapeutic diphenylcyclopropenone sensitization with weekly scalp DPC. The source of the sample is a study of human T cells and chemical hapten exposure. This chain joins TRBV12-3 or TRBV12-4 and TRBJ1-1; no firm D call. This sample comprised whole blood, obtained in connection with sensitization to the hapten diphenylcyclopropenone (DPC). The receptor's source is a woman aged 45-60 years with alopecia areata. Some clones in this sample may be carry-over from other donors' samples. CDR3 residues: CASVLHPNTEAFF. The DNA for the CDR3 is TGTGCCAGCGTCCTACACCCGAACACTGAAGCTTTCTTT.